This is a list of T cell receptor beta chains from one sample in a study of regulatory T cells in long-lasting Graves disease. TCRdb processed the multiplex PCR reads anew with MiXCR; each CDR3 protein has one entry. The sample comprises 600,000 to 850,000 distinct CDR3 sequences, around 32% of which are singletons, and 40% to 55% rests with the top ten. The sequencing here drew on peripheral blood mononuclear cells (PBMCs), taken when the disease was refractory, from a patient treated with antithyroid drugs. The receptor source for this set is a female donor with Graves disease. The CDR3 runs from the conserved cysteine through the conserved F or W. A D gene is named only where the DNA matches it firmly. The size of a clone is reported for some rows only, either as once, few or many, or as a class for expanded clones.

j_call clone_size v_call d_call cdr3_aa cdr3_nt
TRBJ2-7 NA TRBV19 NA CASSISALGEQYF TGTGCCAGTAGTATATCGGCCCTGGGGGAGCAGTACTTC
TRBJ1-1 NA TRBV29-1 NA CSTNRRDTEAFF TGCAGCACAAACCGCCGGGACACTGAAGCTTTCTTT
TRBJ1-2 few TRBV27 NA CASSLRLVGSTNYGYTF TGTGCCAGCAGTTTAAGGCTGGTCGGCAGCACTAACTATGGCTACACCTTC
TRBJ1-6 NA TRBV3-1 NA CASSPQSFSYNSPLHF TGTGCCAGCAGCCCCCAGTCTTTCTCCTATAATTCACCCCTCCACTTT
TRBJ2-2 many TRBV11-3 TRBD2 CASSRGLGNTGELFF TGTGCCAGCAGCCGGGGACTAGGGAACACCGGGGAGCTGTTTTTT
TRBJ1-5 NA TRBV12-3/TRBV12-4 NA CASSFMAGNQPQHF TGTGCCAGCAGTTTCATGGCGGGCAATCAGCCCCAGCATTTT
TRBJ1-5 NA TRBV5-1 NA CASSLLPGYSNQPQHF TGCGCCAGCAGCTTGCTTCCGGGGTATAGCAATCAGCCCCAGCATTTT
TRBJ2-6 NA TRBV6-1 NA CASSREPFSGANVLTF TGTGCCAGCAGTAGAGAACCCTTCTCTGGGGCCAACGTCCTGACTTTC
TRBJ1-1 few TRBV27 NA CASSDWGGTEAFF TGTGCCAGCAGTGACTGGGGGGGCACTGAAGCTTTCTTT
TRBJ1-1 few TRBV5-1 TRBD1 CASSLDQGANTEAFF TGCGCCAGCAGCTTGGATCAGGGGGCGAATACTGAAGCTTTCTTT
TRBJ1-5 NA TRBV11-2 TRBD1 CASSLGQGGRLYEPQHF TGTGCCAGCAGCTTAGGCCAGGGGGGACGACTGTACGAGCCCCAGCATTTT
TRBJ2-5 NA TRBV7-6 NA CASSAVQSQETQYF TGTGCCAGCAGCGCTGTACAGAGTCAAGAGACCCAGTACTTC
TRBJ2-7 NA TRBV11-2 NA CASTSHGGLSYEQYF TGTGCCAGCACCTCCCACGGAGGCCTCTCCTACGAGCAGTACTTC
TRBJ2-2 few TRBV12-5 NA CASGSSLVGTGELFF TGTGCTAGTGGTTCCTCGTTAGTAGGTACCGGGGAGCTGTTTTTT
TRBJ1-1 once TRBV6-2/TRBV6-3 NA CASRYDRPEAFF TGTGCCAGCCGATATGACAGGCCTGAAGCTTTCTTT
TRBJ1-1 few TRBV19 TRBD1 CASSMTGGLNTEAFF TGTGCCAGTAGTATGACAGGGGGGCTGAACACTGAAGCTTTCTTT
TRBJ1-5 few TRBV19 TRBD1 CASSATGGRNQPQHF TGTGCCAGTAGTGCCACAGGGGGTCGGAATCAGCCCCAGCATTTT
TRBJ2-7 NA TRBV20-1 NA CSASGESGRGEIYEQYF TGCAGTGCTAGTGGGGAGAGTGGTAGGGGGGAGATCTACGAGCAGTACTTC
TRBJ1-2 few TRBV30 NA CAWKTGISGYTF TGTGCCTGGAAGACAGGTATATCTGGCTACACCTTC
TRBJ1-4 few TRBV28 NA CASSLTQGLRTNEKLFF TGTGCCAGCAGTCTCACCCAGGGTCTGCGAACTAATGAAAAACTGTTTTTT
TRBJ1-2 NA TRBV29-1 TRBD1 CSVGGPTGANYGYTF TGCAGCGTTGGAGGTCCGACAGGGGCGAACTATGGCTACACCTTC
TRBJ1-2 many TRBV20-1 NA CSARREPYGYTF TGCAGTGCTAGGCGTGAACCCTATGGCTACACCTTC
TRBJ2-7 few TRBV4-2 NA CASSQDQGIYEQYF TGTGCCAGCAGCCAAGATCAAGGGATTTACGAGCAGTACTTC
TRBJ1-1 many TRBV5-1 NA CASSNEGTNTEAFF TGCGCCAGCAGCAACGAGGGCACGAACACTGAAGCTTTCTTT
TRBJ1-4 few TRBV3-1 NA CASSSTGKLFF TGTGCCAGCAGTTCAACGGGGAAACTGTTTTTT
TRBJ1-5 once TRBV29-1 NA CSAQTDRGNQPQHF TGCAGCGCCCAAACCGATAGGGGGAATCAGCCCCAGCATTTT
TRBJ2-1 NA TRBV25-1 NA CASSEYGKSSYNEQFF TGTGCCAGCAGTGAATACGGTAAAAGCTCCTACAATGAGCAGTTCTTC
TRBJ2-5 few TRBV20-1 TRBD2 CSATKTSGRGETQYF TGCAGTGCTACTAAGACTAGCGGGAGGGGAGAGACCCAGTACTTC
TRBJ2-5 NA TRBV20-1 NA CSASRTIGGETQYF TGCAGTGCTAGCAGGACAATTGGGGGAGAGACCCAGTACTTC
TRBJ1-1 NA TRBV28 NA CASSSRAGLGKAEAFF TGTGCCAGCAGCTCCCGGGCAGGGCTCGGAAAGGCTGAAGCTTTCTTT
TRBJ1-1 few TRBV7-3 NA CASSSQGGSTEAFF TGTGCCAGCTCATCCCAGGGAGGCAGCACTGAAGCTTTCTTT
TRBJ1-5 NA TRBV6-1 NA CASTPGNRVFNQPQHF TGTGCCAGCACCCCGGGAAACAGGGTTTTCAATCAGCCCCAGCATTTT
TRBJ2-1 few TRBV6-2/TRBV6-3 NA CASSYTYNEQFF TGTGCCAGCAGTTACACCTACAATGAGCAGTTCTTC
TRBJ1-1 few TRBV15 NA CATSRDLGMNTEAFF TGTGCCACCAGCAGAGATCTGGGAATGAACACTGAAGCTTTCTTT
TRBJ2-1 once TRBV25-1 NA CASSSTGLGYNEQFF TGTGCCAGCAGCTCTACAGGGCTGGGGTACAATGAGCAGTTCTTC
TRBJ1-5 NA TRBV28 TRBD1 CASTPTGGNQPQHF TGTGCCAGCACTCCCACAGGGGGCAACCAGCCCCAGCATTTT
TRBJ2-5 NA TRBV7-9 TRBD2 CASSQRRTTSGETQYF TGTGCCAGCAGTCAACGCCGTACGACTAGCGGAGAGACCCAGTACTTC
TRBJ1-4 NA TRBV28 TRBD1 CASRGQGAANEKLFF TGTGCCAGCAGGGGACAGGGGGCGGCTAATGAAAAACTGTTTTTT
TRBJ2-1 few TRBV3-1 NA CASSQDSNSGDNEQFF TGTGCCAGCAGCCAAGATTCGAACTCTGGGGACAATGAGCAGTTCTTC
TRBJ2-2 many TRBV6-1 TRBD1 CASSTGTGGPGELFF TGTGCCAGCAGTACCGGGACAGGGGGCCCCGGGGAGCTGTTTTTT
TRBJ2-6 few TRBV20-1 TRBD1 CSASKTGADSGANVLTF TGCAGTGCTAGTAAGACAGGGGCGGACTCTGGGGCCAACGTCCTGACTTTC
TRBJ1-1 few TRBV29-1 NA CSVGYAEAFF TGCAGCGTTGGCTACGCTGAAGCTTTCTTT
TRBJ2-5 NA TRBV5-4 NA CASSSVRGETQYF TGTGCCAGCAGCTCCGTGAGGGGGGAGACCCAGTACTTC
TRBJ1-2 many TRBV20-1 NA CSAADRAYGYTF TGCAGTGCCGCGGACAGAGCTTATGGCTACACCTTC
TRBJ1-5 NA TRBV19 NA CASSIVRDQPQHF TGTGCCAGTAGTATAGTCAGGGATCAGCCCCAGCATTTT
TRBJ2-5 many TRBV2 NA CASRFLDNQETQYF TGTGCCAGCAGGTTTCTGGACAACCAAGAGACCCAGTACTTC
TRBJ2-1 NA TRBV27 NA CASSSLIGEQFF TGTGCCAGCAGTTCCTTAATCGGTGAGCAGTTCTTC
TRBJ1-4 NA TRBV12-3/TRBV12-4 NA CASSSGVLNEKLFF TGTGCCAGCAGTTCAGGGGTGCTCAATGAAAAACTGTTTTTT